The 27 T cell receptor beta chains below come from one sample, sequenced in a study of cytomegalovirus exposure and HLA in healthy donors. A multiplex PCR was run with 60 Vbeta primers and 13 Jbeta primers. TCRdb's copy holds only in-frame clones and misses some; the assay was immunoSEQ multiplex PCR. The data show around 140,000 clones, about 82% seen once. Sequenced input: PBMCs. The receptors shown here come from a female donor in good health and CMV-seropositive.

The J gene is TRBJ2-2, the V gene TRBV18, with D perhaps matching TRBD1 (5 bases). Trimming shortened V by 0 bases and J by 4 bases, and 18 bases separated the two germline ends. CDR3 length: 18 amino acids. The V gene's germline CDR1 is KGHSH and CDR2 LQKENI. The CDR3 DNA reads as TGTGCCAGCTCACCACCACCGAGCCGGGCAGGGTTCACCGGGGAGCTGTTTTTT. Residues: CASSPPPSRAGFTGELFF.

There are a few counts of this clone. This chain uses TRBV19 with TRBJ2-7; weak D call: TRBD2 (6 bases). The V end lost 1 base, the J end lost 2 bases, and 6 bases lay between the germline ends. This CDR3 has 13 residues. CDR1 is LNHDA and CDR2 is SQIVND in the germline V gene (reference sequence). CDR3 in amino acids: CASSIGEAYEQYF. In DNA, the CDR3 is TGTGCCAGTAGTATAGGGGAGGCCTACGAGCAGTACTTC.

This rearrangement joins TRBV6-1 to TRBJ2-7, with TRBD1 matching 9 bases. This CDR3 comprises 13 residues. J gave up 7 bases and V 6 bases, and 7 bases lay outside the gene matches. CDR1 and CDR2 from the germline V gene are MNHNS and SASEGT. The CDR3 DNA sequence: TGTGCCAGCAGAACAAACAGGGGGCAAGAGCAGTACTTC. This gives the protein CASRTNRGQEQYF.

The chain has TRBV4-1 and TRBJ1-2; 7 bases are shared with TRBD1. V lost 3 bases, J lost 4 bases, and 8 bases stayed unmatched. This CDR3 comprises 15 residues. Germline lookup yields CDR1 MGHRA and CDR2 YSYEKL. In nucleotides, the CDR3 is TGCGCCAGCAGCCAGGCAGGGACAGCACTCTATGGCTACACCTTC. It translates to CASSQAGTALYGYTF.

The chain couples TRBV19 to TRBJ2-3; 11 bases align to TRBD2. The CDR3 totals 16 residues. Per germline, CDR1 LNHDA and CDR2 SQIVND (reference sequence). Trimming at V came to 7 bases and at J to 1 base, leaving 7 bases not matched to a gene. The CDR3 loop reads CASTTLAGARTDTQYF. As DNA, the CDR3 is TGTGCCAGTACCACACTAGCGGGGGCCCGCACAGATACGCAGTATTTT. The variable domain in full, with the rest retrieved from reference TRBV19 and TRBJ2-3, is DGGITQSPKYLFRKEGQNVTLSCEQNLNHDAMYWYRQDPGQGLRLIYYSQIVNDFQKGDIAEGYSVSREKKESFPLTVTSAQKNPTAFYLCASTTLAGARTDTQYFGPGTRLTVL.

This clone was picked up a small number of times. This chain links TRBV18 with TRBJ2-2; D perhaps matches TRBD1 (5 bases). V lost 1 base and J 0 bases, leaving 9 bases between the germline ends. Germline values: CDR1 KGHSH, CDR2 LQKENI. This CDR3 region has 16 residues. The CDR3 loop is CASSPRQGSNTGELFF. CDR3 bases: TGTGCCAGCTCACCACGCCAGGGCTCGAACACCGGGGAGCTGTTTTTT.

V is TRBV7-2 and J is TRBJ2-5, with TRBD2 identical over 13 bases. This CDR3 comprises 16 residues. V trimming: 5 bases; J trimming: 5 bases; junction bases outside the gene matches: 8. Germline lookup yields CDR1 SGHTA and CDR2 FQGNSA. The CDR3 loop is CASSTRLAGGGETQYF. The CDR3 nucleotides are TGTGCCAGCAGCACCCGACTAGCGGGAGGAGGCGAGACCCAGTACTTC.

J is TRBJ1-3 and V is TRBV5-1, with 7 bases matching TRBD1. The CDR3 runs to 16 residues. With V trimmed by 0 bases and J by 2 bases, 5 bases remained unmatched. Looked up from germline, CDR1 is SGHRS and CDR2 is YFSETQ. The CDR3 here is CASSLEEDRAGNTIYF. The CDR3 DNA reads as TGCGCCAGCAGCTTGGAGGAAGACAGGGCTGGAAACACCATATATTTT.

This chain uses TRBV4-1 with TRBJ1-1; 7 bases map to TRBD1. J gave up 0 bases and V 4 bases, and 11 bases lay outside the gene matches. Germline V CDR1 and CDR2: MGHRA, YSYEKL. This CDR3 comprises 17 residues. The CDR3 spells CASSPRQGDYLNTEAFF. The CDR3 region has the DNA TGCGCCAGCAGCCCAAGACAGGGAGACTATTTGAACACTGAAGCTTTCTTT.

The CDR3 loop reads CASSTRTGVDPYNEQFF. The CDR3 DNA sequence: TGCGCCAGCAGCACCAGGACAGGGGTGGATCCCTACAATGAGCAGTTCTTC. The chain employs TRBV5-1 and TRBJ2-1, with 9 bases fitting TRBD1. The J segment lost 2 bases and the V segment lost 4 bases, leaving 10 bases of the junction unmatched. The CDR3 contains 17 residues. Looked up from germline, CDR1 is SGHRS and CDR2 is YFSETQ.

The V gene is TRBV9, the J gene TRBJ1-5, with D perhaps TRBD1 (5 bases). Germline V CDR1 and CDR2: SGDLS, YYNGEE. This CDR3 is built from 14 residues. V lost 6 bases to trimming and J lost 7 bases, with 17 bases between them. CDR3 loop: CASMGLLNLQPQHF. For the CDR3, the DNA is TGTGCCAGCATGGGACTATTAAATTTACAGCCCCAGCATTTT. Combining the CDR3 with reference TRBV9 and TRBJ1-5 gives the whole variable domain DSGVTQTPKHLITATGQRVTLRCSPRSGDLSVYWYQQSLDQGLQFLIQYYNGEERAKGNILERFSAQQFPDLHSELNLSSLELGDSALYFCASMGLLNLQPQHFGDGTRLSIL.

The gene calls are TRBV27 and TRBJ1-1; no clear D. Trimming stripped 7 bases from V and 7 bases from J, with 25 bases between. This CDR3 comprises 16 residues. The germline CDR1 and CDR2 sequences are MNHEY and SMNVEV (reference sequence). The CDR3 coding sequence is TGTGCCAGCACCCTTACCGGAAAAACTCCCCGGGGTGAAGCTTTCTTT. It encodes CASTLTGKTPRGEAFF.

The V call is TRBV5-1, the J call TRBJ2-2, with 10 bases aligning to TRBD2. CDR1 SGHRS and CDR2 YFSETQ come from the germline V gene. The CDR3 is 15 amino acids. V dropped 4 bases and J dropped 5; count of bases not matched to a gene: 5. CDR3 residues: CASSDSGGATGELFF. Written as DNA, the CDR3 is TGCGCCAGCAGCGACAGCGGGGGGGCTACCGGGGAGCTGTTTTTT. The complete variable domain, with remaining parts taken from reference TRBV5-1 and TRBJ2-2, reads KAGVTQTPRYLIKTRGQQVTLSCSPISGHRSVSWYQQTPGQGLQFLFEYFSETQRNKGNFPGRFSGRQFSNSRSEMNVSTLELGDSALYLCASSDSGGATGELFFGEGSRLTVL.

The DNA of the CDR3 is TGTGCCAGCAGCTTAGGGGGCTTCACAGATACGCAGTATTTT. Protein product: CASSLGGFTDTQYF. J is TRBJ2-3 and V is TRBV11-3; tentatively, D is TRBD1 (5 bases). This CDR3 is built from 14 residues. V shed 1 base and J shed 2 bases, with 7 bases lying between them. Germline CDR1 reads SGHNT; CDR2 reads YENEEA.

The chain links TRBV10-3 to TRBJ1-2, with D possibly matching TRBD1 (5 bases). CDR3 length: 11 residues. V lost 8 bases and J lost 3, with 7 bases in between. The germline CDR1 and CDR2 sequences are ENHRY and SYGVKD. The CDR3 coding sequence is TGTGCCATCTCGGGGGACTATGGCTACACCTTC. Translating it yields CAISGDYGYTF.

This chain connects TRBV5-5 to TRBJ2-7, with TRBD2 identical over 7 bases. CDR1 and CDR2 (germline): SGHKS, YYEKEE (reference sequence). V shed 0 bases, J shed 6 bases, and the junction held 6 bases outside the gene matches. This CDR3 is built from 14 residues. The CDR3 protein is CASSLVAGVSEQYF. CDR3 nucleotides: TGTGCCAGCAGCTTGGTCGCGGGAGTAAGCGAGCAGTACTTC. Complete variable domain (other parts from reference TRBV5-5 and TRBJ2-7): DAGVTQSPTHLIKTRGQQVTLRCSPISGHKSVSWYQQVLGQGPQFIFQYYEKEERGRGNFPDRFSARQFPNYSSELNVNALLLGDSALYLCASSLVAGVSEQYFGPGTRLTVT.

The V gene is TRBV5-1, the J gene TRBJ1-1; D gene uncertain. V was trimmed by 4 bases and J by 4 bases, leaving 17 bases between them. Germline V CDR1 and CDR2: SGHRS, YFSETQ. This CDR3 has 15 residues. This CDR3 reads CASSDGAGFGTEAFF. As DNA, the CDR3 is TGCGCCAGCAGCGACGGCGCGGGCTTCGGCACTGAAGCTTTCTTT.

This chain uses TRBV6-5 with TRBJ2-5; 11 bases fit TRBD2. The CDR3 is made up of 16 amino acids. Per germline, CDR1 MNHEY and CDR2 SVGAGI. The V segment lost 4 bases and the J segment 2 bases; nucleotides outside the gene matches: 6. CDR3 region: CASSSLGTSGQETQYF. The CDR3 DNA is TGTGCCAGCAGTTCCCTTGGGACTAGCGGTCAAGAGACCCAGTACTTC.

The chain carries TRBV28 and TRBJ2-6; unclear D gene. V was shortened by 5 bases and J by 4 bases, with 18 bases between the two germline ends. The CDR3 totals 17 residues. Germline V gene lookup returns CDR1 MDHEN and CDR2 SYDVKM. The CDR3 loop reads CASSPSPDWVGANVLTF. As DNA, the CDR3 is TGTGCCAGCAGTCCCTCCCCCGACTGGGTCGGGGCCAACGTCCTGACTTTC. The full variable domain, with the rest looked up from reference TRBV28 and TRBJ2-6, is DVKVTQSSRYLVKRTGEKVFLECVQDMDHENMFWYRQDPGLGLRLIYFSYDVKMKEKGDIPEGYSVSREKKERFSLILESASTNQTSMYLCASSPSPDWVGANVLTFGAGSRLTVL.

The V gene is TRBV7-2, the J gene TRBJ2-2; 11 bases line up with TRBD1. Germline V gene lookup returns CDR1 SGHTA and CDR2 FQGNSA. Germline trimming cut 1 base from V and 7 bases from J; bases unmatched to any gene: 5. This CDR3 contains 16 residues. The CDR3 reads CASSLGGQGAIGELFF. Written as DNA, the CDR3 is TGTGCCAGCAGCTTAGGCGGACAGGGGGCTATCGGGGAGCTGTTTTTT.

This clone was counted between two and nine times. The CDR3 protein is CASSLGGANTGELFF. DNA for the CDR3: TGTGCCAGCAGCTTAGGAGGGGCTAACACCGGGGAGCTGTTTTTT. The chain has TRBV13 and TRBJ2-2; tentatively, D is TRBD1 (5 bases). The V gene's germline CDR1 is PRHDT and CDR2 FYEKMQ (reference sequence). The CDR3 extends over 15 amino acids. V was cut by 0 bases and J by 2 bases, with 7 bases left in between.

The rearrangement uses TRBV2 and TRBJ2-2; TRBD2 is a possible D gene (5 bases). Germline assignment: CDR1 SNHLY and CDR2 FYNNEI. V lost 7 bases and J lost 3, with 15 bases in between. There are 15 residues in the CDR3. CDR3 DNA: TGTGCCAGCACGGAGTCGGGGTTGGACACCGGGGAGCTGTTTTTT. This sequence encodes CASTESGLDTGELFF.

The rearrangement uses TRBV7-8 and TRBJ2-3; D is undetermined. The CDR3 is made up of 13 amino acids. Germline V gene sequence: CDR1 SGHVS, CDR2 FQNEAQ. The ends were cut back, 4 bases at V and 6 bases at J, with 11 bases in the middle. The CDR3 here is CASSSSTGDTQYF. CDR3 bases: TGTGCCAGCAGCTCCTCGACTGGGGATACGCAGTATTTT.

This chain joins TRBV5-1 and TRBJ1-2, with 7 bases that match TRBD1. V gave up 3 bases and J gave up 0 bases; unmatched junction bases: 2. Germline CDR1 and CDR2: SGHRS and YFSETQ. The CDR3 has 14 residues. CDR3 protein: CASSWDSANYGYTF. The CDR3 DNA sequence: TGCGCCAGCAGCTGGGACAGTGCTAACTATGGCTACACCTTC.

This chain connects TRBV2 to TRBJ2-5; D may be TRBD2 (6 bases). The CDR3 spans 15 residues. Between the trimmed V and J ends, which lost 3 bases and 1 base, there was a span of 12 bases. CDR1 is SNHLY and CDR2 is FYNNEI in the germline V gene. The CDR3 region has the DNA TGTGCCAGCAGTGAGGGCCCGGGACTCCAAGAGACCCAGTACTTC. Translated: CASSEGPGLQETQYF.

The CDR3 bases are TGTGCCAGCAGCGAACAGGGTGGGGAGACCCAGTACTTC. Translation gives CASSEQGGETQYF. The chain employs TRBV11-3 and TRBJ2-5; tentative D call: TRBD1 (6 bases). CDR1 and CDR2 (germline): SGHNT, YENEEA. Between the trimmed V and J ends, which lost 5 bases and 5 bases, there was a span of 12 bases. The CDR3 runs 13 residues.

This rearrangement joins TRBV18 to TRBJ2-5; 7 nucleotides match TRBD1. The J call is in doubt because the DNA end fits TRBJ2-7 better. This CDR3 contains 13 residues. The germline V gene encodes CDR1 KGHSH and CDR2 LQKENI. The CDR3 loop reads CASHDRDDYEQYF. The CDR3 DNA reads TGTGCCAGCCACGACAGGGACGACTACGAGCAGTACTTC.